This section outlines one T cell receptor (beta chain) sequence together with its context. No antigen is known for it. Trimming took off 3 bases at V and 1 base at J, with 12 bases between the two ends. Germline lookup yields CDR1 SGHAT and CDR2 FQNNGV. CDR3 size: 15 residues. This record comes from a study of T cell repertoires in cytomegalovirus infection. Study context: Recently identified HLA-C-restricted CMV epitopes and well-studied HLA-B-restricted CMV epitopes were used by the study. Public TCR beta signatures indicated both CMV infection and matching HLA type.

TCRdb used MiXCR to reprocess the reads, holding one entry per CDR3 protein. This table has fewer than 900,000 distinct CDR3 sequences, almost 30% appearing once. The study's findings and limits: CMV-specific TCR beta clonotypes restricted by HLA-C dominated the ex vivo response. The cumulative frequency of public TCR beta families identified carriers of CMV plus the relevant HLA.

The V gene is TRBV11-2, the J gene TRBJ1-1, with D perhaps matching TRBD1 (5 bases). The TCR was taken from a human donor in good health (CMV status not recorded). Some clones in this sample may be carry-over from other donors' samples. Material: cultured CD8+ T cells from PBMCs, obtained from culture after CMV antigen stimulation. CDR3 bases: TGTGCCAGCAGCTTTTGGGCCCAGGGGAACACTGAAGCTTTCTTT. Amino acids: CASSFWAQGNTEAFF.